A single T cell receptor (beta chain) is shown here with its context. This sample is drawn from a study of blood T cell repertoires in COVID-19. Study in general: From T cells, B-cell-depleted T cells, or PBMCs came the material, which was cDNA or gDNA.

The repertoire was sequenced with immunoSEQ multiplex PCR; TCRdb's copy has only in-frame clones and lacks some. The sample includes under 300,000 clones, 75% to 95% seen only once; the top ten take approximately 2%. Sequenced material: PBMCs or T cells enriched from blood (not recorded which). The sequence came from a woman aged 18 to 35 who had recovered from COVID-19.

The CDR3 nucleotides are TGTGCCACCAGCAGAGTTACAGCATCCTACAATGAGCAGTTCTTC. Translating gives CATSRVTASYNEQFF. This chain joins TRBV15 and TRBJ2-1; no definite D call. Deletions cut 1 base from V and 1 base from J, with 8 bases between. CDR1 is LNHNV and CDR2 is YYDKDF in the germline V gene (reference sequence). The CDR3 loop spans 15 amino acids.